The 19 T cell receptor beta chains presented below share a single source sample, sequenced in a study of STAT5B mutations in CD4+ large granular lymphocyte leukemia. Method: immunoSEQ multiplex PCR; TCRdb's copy keeps in-frame clones and lacks some. Here the sample spans tens of thousands of clones, 65% to 75% being singletons. The source material was CD4+ T cells from blood buffy coats. The receptors shown here come from a human donor in good health.

The chain joins TRBV10-3 to TRBJ2-3; 8 bases line up with TRBD2. CDR1 is ENHRY, CDR2 SYGVKD, per germline. The CDR3 extends over 11 amino acids. V trimming: 10 bases; J trimming: 7 bases; junction bases outside the gene matches: 4. This chain's CDR3 is CATLAGNTQYF. The CDR3 region has the DNA TGTGCCACTTTAGCGGGGAATACGCAGTATTTT.

V gene TRBV19 combines with J gene TRBJ2-1; 10 positions agree with TRBD1. After removal of 4 bases from V and 8 bases from J, the junction contained 8 bases not matched to a gene. This CDR3 region has 15 residues. Germline CDR1 LNHDA, CDR2 SQIVND (reference sequence). This CDR3 reads CASSNRDRGGYEQFF. The CDR3 nucleotides are TGTGCCAGTAGTAACCGGGACAGGGGTGGGTATGAGCAGTTCTTC.

The chain's CDR3 is CASSPITGGPTEAFF. CDR3 coding DNA: TGTGCCAGCTCACCCATAACAGGGGGCCCAACTGAAGCTTTCTTT. The chain has TRBV18 and TRBJ1-1, with 9 bases identical to TRBD1. CDR1 KGHSH and CDR2 LQKENI come from the germline V gene. The CDR3 loop spans 15 amino acids. The J segment lost 5 bases and the V segment lost 3 bases, leaving 7 bases of the junction unmatched.

This clone was observed a handful of times. This chain links TRBV5-8 with TRBJ2-2, with D possibly being TRBD1 (5 bases). The CDR3 consists of 17 residues. V shed 3 bases and J shed 6 bases, with 21 bases lying between them. The germline gives CDR1 SGHTS, CDR2 YDEGEE. The CDR3 DNA follows: TGTGCCAGCAGCTGGGTCAGGGCTTCCAGAGATCCCGGGGAGCTGTTTTTT. Translating it yields CASSWVRASRDPGELFF.

The rearrangement uses TRBV6-6 and TRBJ1-2; 11 bases align to TRBD1. CDR1 is MNHNY, CDR2 SVGAGI, per germline (reference sequence). The CDR3 totals 15 residues. The ends lost 6 bases at V and 8 bases at J; junction bases unmatched: 11. The CDR3 protein is CASSLGGQGDGGYTF. Here the CDR3 DNA reads TGTGCCAGCAGCCTAGGGGGACAGGGGGATGGAGGCTACACCTTC.

V usage is TRBV11-2 and J usage is TRBJ2-1; TRBD2 matches at 9 bases. J lost 12 bases, V lost 6 bases, and 15 bases had no gene match. CDR3 length: 15 residues. CDR1 and CDR2 from the germline V gene are SGHAT and FQNNGV. Here the CDR3 reads CASRSISGRQSRQFF. The DNA for the CDR3 is TGTGCCAGCAGATCGATCAGCGGGAGGCAATCCAGGCAGTTCTTC.

V and J are TRBV15 and TRBJ1-5, with D possibly matching TRBD1 (6 bases). From germline, CDR1 is LNHNV and CDR2 YYDKDF (reference sequence). The V end lost 6 bases, the J end lost 0 bases, and 12 bases lay between the germline ends. CDR3 length: 15 residues. The CDR3 protein is CATRQGLYSNQPQHF. The CDR3 DNA reads TGTGCCACCAGGCAGGGGCTCTATAGCAATCAGCCCCAGCATTTT.

The chain couples TRBV7-9 to TRBJ1-1; D is unclear. CDR1 is SEHNR and CDR2 is FQNEAQ in the germline V gene (reference sequence). Trimming pared 3 bases from V and 1 base from J, leaving 9 bases between. This CDR3 has 14 amino acids. The CDR3 DNA reads TGTGCCAGCAGCTTCGTCCCGGGGAACACTGAAGCTTTCTTT. Translated: CASSFVPGNTEAFF.

The table lists this clone with a few counts. This rearrangement joins TRBV4-1 to TRBJ1-4, with TRBD1 matching 11 bases. V lost 0 bases, J lost 8 bases, and 8 bases stayed unmatched. The CDR3 spans 17 residues. CDR1 MGHRA and CDR2 YSYEKL come from the germline V gene. CDR3 residues: CASSQDRTGGRGEKLFF. CDR3 coding DNA: TGCGCCAGCAGCCAAGATAGGACAGGGGGCCGGGGAGAAAAACTGTTTTTT.

DNA of the CDR3: TGTGCCAGCAGCTTAGGGCCCGGGACAGGGTTTGGCTACACCTTC. Amino acids: CASSLGPGTGFGYTF. The J gene is TRBJ1-2, the V gene TRBV7-2; 9 bases line up with TRBD1. Germline trimming cut 1 base from V and 7 bases from J; bases unmatched to any gene: 7. From germline, CDR1 is SGHTA and CDR2 FQGNSA. The CDR3 is made up of 15 amino acids.

J is TRBJ2-1 and V is TRBV5-1, with D tentatively TRBD2 (5 bases). The CDR3 is 15 amino acids. Germline V lookup: CDR1 SGHRS, CDR2 YFSETQ. Trimming stripped 5 bases from V and 1 base from J, with 13 bases between. CDR3 residues: CASRTFAGSYNEQFF. CDR3 DNA sequence: TGCGCCAGCAGGACATTTGCGGGTTCCTACAATGAGCAGTTCTTC.

The table lists this clone with a few counts. The rearrangement links TRBV6-1 to TRBJ1-2; tentatively, D is TRBD1 (6 bases). This CDR3 is 14 amino acids long. V gave up 4 bases and J gave up 3 bases, with 12 bases separating them. Germline CDR1 reads MNHNS; CDR2 reads SASEGT. The CDR3 reads CASSVEQGYYGYTF. The CDR3 bases are TGTGCCAGCAGTGTAGAGCAGGGGTACTATGGCTACACCTTC.

This clone was found a few times. The rearrangement links TRBV7-8 to TRBJ1-5, with TRBD1 as a possible D gene (5 bases). Germline loops: CDR1 SGHVS, CDR2 FQNEAQ. This CDR3 has 16 amino acids. Trimming took 5 bases from V and 4 from J, leaving 18 bases between them. The CDR3 DNA reads as TGTGCCAGCAGCGCCCATCGACAGAGCGGAAATCAGCCCCAGCATTTT. This encodes CASSAHRQSGNQPQHF.

This clone was seen a few times. The rearrangement uses TRBV28 and TRBJ2-4; either TRBD1 or TRBD2 may supply D (5 bases each). The CDR3 contains 16 residues. Germline CDR1 MDHEN, CDR2 SYDVKM. Trimming removed 3 bases at V and 8 bases at J, with 20 bases between. The DNA for the CDR3 is TGTGCCAGCAGTTTTCGGCGGGCAGGGCGGAAGGACATTCAGTACTTC. Its protein product is CASSFRRAGRKDIQYF.

The chain recombines TRBV10-3 with TRBJ2-2, with a tentative D call TRBD1 (5 bases). V was pared by 6 bases and J by 1 base, with 9 bases between. Per the germline V gene, CDR1 is ENHRY and CDR2 is SYGVKD. This CDR3 is built from 14 residues. This chain's CDR3 is CAISATGNTGELFF. The CDR3 nucleotides read TGTGCCATCAGCGCTACAGGGAACACCGGGGAGCTGTTTTTT.

The chain's CDR3 is CASRLTGWVRNQPQHF. In DNA, the CDR3 is TGCGCCAGCAGACTGACAGGGTGGGTCCGCAATCAGCCCCAGCATTTT. The genes are TRBV23-1 and TRBJ1-5, with 7 nucleotides matching TRBD1. TRBV23-1 is labeled an ORF, and its function is uncertain. Trimming removed 6 bases from V and 2 bases from J; junction bases left unmatched: 10. The CDR3 is 16 amino acids.

This clone has only one observation. CDR3 loop: CASSLGSGARADTQYF. The CDR3, as DNA: TGTGCCAGCAGTTTGGGAAGCGGGGCCCGCGCAGATACGCAGTATTTT. The chain employs TRBV28 and TRBJ2-3; 7 nucleotides match TRBD2. CDR3 length: 16 amino acids. The germline CDR1 and CDR2 sequences are MDHEN and SYDVKM. After removal of 3 bases from V and 4 bases from J, the junction contained 10 bases not matched to a gene.

The rearrangement uses TRBV21-1 and TRBJ1-2; the table's D call, TRBD1, has no DNA check behind it. TRBV21-1 is described as a pseudogene. The CDR3 sequence is 12 residues long. CDR3 sequence: CARPDRVYGYTF. The CDR3 DNA reads as TGTGCCAGACCCGACAGGGTCTATGGCTACACCTTC.

This clone has just one count. The chain links TRBV21-1 to TRBJ1-5; TRBD1, the table's D call, lacks a check against the DNA. TRBV21-1 is designated a pseudogene. The CDR3 is 18 residues long. The CDR3 DNA is TGTGCCAGCAGCCGAGGGGGCGGAGTATTCTATAGCAATCAGCCCCAGCATTTT. It yields the protein CASSRGGGVFYSNQPQHF.